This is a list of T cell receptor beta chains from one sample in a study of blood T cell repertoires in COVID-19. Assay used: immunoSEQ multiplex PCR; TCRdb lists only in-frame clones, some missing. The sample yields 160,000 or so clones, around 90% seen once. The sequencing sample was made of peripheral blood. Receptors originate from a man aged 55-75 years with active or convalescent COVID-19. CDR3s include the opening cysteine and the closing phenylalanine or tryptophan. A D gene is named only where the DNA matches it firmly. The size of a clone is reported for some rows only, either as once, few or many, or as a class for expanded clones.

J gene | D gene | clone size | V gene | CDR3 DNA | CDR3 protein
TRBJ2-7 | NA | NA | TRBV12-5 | TGTGCTAGTTGTTTCGGAGCCTCCTACGAGCAGTACTTC | CASCFGASYEQYF
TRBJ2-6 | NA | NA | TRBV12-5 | TGTGCTAGTGGTTTAGGACTACCCCGCAACTCTGGGGCCAACGTCCTGACTTTC | CASGLGLPRNSGANVLTF
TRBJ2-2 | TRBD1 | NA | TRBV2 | TGTGCCAGCACCCGGGACAGGGTGGGCACCGGGGAGCTGTTTTTT | CASTRDRVGTGELFF
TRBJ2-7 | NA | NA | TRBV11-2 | TGTGCCAGCAGCTTAGCCTCCGGGTTTATAGTCGAGCAGTACTTC | CASSLASGFIVEQYF
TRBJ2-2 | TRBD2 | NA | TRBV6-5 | TGTGCCAGCAGTTTCGGGACTAGCGGGGTCACCGGGGAGCTGTTTTTT | CASSFGTSGVTGELFF
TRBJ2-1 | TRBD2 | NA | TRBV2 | TGTGCCAGCAGTGGTGAACTAGCGGGATCCAATGAGCAGTTCTTC | CASSGELAGSNEQFF
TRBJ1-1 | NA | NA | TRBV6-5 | TGTGCCAGCAGATCTCCGGGAGGGGAGGGCACTGAAGCTTTCTTT | CASRSPGGEGTEAFF
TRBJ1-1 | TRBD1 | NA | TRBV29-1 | TGCAGCGTAGGACAGGGGAACCGAAACGCTGAAGCTTTCTTT | CSVGQGNRNAEAFF
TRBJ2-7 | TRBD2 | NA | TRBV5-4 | TGTGCCAGCAGCCCCTCCGGCGGGGGAATCGGCTACGAGCAGTACTTC | CASSPSGGGIGYEQYF
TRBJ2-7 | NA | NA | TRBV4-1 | TGCGCCAGCAGCCAAGATCGGTCAGGGCTACCCTACGAGCAGTACTTC | CASSQDRSGLPYEQYF
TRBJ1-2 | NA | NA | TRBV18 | TGTGCCAGCTCACCGGACAATAACTATGGCTACACCTTC | CASSPDNNYGYTF
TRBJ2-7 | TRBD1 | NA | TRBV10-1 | TGCGCCAGCAGTGATAGTACAGGGGGGAAGTACGAGCAGTACTTC | CASSDSTGGKYEQYF
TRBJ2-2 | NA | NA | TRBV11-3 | TGTGCCAGCAGGCGGGACTACACCGGGGAGCTGTTTTTT | CASRRDYTGELFF
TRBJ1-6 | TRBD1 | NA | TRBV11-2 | TGTGCCAGCAGCGTCGTGGGACAGGGGCAGTCACCCCTCCACTTT | CASSVVGQGQSPLHF
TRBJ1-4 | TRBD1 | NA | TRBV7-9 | TGTGCCAGCAGCCGACAGGGATTGGAAAAACTGTTTTTT | CASSRQGLEKLFF
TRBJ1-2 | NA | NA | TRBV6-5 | TGTGCCAGCATCAAACCGGGCTCTAGGGGTGGCTACACCTTC | CASIKPGSRGGYTF
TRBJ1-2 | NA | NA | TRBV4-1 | TGCGCCAGCAGCCAAAAGACAGAGCCCGTAATCCTATCTCGTGGCTACACCTTC | CASSQKTEPVILSRGYTF
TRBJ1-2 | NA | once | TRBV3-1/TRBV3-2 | TGTGCCAGCAGCCAAGGTCGGGGGTTTAATGGCTACACCTTC | CASSQGRGFNGYTF
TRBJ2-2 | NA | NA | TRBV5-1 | TGCGCCAGCAGCCAAAGACAGAACACCGGGGAGCTGTTTTTT | CASSQRQNTGELFF
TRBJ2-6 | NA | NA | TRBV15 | TGTGCCACCAGCAGATCCGGAGATCCCTTCTCTGGGGCCAACGTCCTGACTTTC | CATSRSGDPFSGANVLTF
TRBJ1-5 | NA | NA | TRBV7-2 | TGTGCCAGCAGCTTACAGGGGTTTGACCAGCCCCAGCATTTT | CASSLQGFDQPQHF
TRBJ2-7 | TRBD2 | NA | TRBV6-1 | TGTGCCAGCAGTGAAGCGGCGGGAGCCACCTACGAGCAGTACTTC | CASSEAAGATYEQYF
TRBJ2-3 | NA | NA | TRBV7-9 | TGTGCCAGCAGCTTCGCGAGGATCGGCACAGATACGCAGTATTTT | CASSFARIGTDTQYF
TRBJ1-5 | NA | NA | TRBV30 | TGTGCCTGGAGTATGGCGGGACTAAATAGCAATCAGCCCCAGCATTTT | CAWSMAGLNSNQPQHF
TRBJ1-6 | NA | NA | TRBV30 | TGTGCCTGGAGCCTCCCCCTAACAGGGAATAATTCACCCCTCCACTTT | CAWSLPLTGNNSPLHF
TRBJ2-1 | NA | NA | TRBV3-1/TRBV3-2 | TGTGCCAGCAGCCAAGTATACAATGAGCAGTTCTTC | CASSQVYNEQFF
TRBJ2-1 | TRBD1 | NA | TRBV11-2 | TGTGCCAGCAGCTTAGAGGGACAGCGAACGTTGGGGTACAATGAGCAGTTCTTC | CASSLEGQRTLGYNEQFF
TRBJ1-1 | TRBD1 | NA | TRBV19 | TGTGCCAGTAGATCTCAGGGGGCCACTGAAGCTTTCTTT | CASRSQGATEAFF
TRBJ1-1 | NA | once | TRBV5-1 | TGCGCCAGCACGGCAGGGAGGGCTGAAGCTTTCTTT | CASTAGRAEAFF
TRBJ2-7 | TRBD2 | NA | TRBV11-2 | TGTGCCAGCAGCCCGTGGACGGCATTTGGCGGGAGGATCTACGAGCAGTACTTC | CASSPWTAFGGRIYEQYF
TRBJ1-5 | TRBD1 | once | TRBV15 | TGTGCCACCAGCAGAGACAGGGGGCGGGCCCAGCATTTT | CATSRDRGRAQHF
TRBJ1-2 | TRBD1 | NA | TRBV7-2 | TGTGCCAGCAGTAAGGACAGGGTAGACCTCTATGGCTACACCTTC | CASSKDRVDLYGYTF